This is a list of T cell receptor beta chains from one sample in a study of T cells in Graves' hyperthyroidism and ophthalmopathy. TCRdb processed the multiplex PCR reads anew with MiXCR; each CDR3 protein has one entry. This table holds under 350,000 distinct CDR3 sequences, about 21% found once. Sequencing was carried out using blood. The receptors were sampled from a woman in her forties or fifties with Graves' hyperthyroidism. Each CDR3 is given with its conserved first and last residue. Each record gives: D gene, clone size, V gene, J gene, CDR3 DNA, CDR3 protein. A D gene is named only where the DNA matches it firmly. Rows may omit the clone size; those that give it use once, few, many or a size class.

d_gene: .
abundance: .
v_gene: TRBV5-6
j_gene: TRBJ2-4
CDR3nt: TGTGCCAGCAGCTTTCGTGGACTAGCCAAAAACATTCAGTACTTC
CDR3aa: CASSFRGLAKNIQYF

d_gene: TRBD1
abundance: .
v_gene: TRBV5-1
j_gene: TRBJ2-7
CDR3nt: TGCGTCAGCAGCTTGGGATATTTCCGGGACAGGGCTTACTACGAGCAGTACTTC
CDR3aa: CVSSLGYFRDRAYYEQYF

d_gene: .
abundance: .
v_gene: TRBV24-1
j_gene: TRBJ2-3
CDR3nt: TGTGCCACCAGTACCACCTCGGGTCCAGATACGCAGTATTTT
CDR3aa: CATSTTSGPDTQYF

d_gene: .
abundance: many
v_gene: TRBV10-3
j_gene: TRBJ2-3
CDR3nt: TGTGCCATCAGGAACGGGAGCACAGATACGCAGTATTTT
CDR3aa: CAIRNGSTDTQYF

d_gene: TRBD2
abundance: .
v_gene: TRBV29-1
j_gene: TRBJ2-1
CDR3nt: TGCAGCGCCGGAGGGACTAGCGGGAGGAGCTCCTACAATGAGCAGTTCTTC
CDR3aa: CSAGGTSGRSSYNEQFF

d_gene: .
abundance: many
v_gene: TRBV20-1
j_gene: TRBJ2-3
CDR3nt: TGCAGTGCTAGACGGGCAGCCGGCAGGACAGATACGCAGTATTTT
CDR3aa: CSARRAAGRTDTQYF

d_gene: TRBD1
abundance: .
v_gene: TRBV5-1
j_gene: TRBJ2-1
CDR3nt: TGCGCCAGCAGCTTAGCCACAGGGGCGGGTCTGGTTGAGCAGTTCTTC
CDR3aa: CASSLATGAGLVEQFF

d_gene: TRBD2
abundance: few
v_gene: TRBV20-1
j_gene: TRBJ2-7
CDR3nt: TGCAGTGCCCGTGGGGTGATAGCGGGAGGGTTGTACGAGCAGTACTTC
CDR3aa: CSARGVIAGGLYEQYF

d_gene: TRBD1
abundance: few
v_gene: TRBV6-1
j_gene: TRBJ1-5
CDR3nt: TGTGCCAGCAGCGGGGACAGCGAGAATCAGTCCCAGCATTTT
CDR3aa: CASSGDSENQSQHF

d_gene: TRBD1
abundance: once
v_gene: TRBV5-1
j_gene: TRBJ2-2
CDR3nt: TGCGCCAGCAGCAGAGGAGGACAGGGGGGAACCGGGGAGCTGTTTTTT
CDR3aa: CASSRGGQGGTGELFF

d_gene: TRBD2
abundance: few
v_gene: TRBV7-9
j_gene: TRBJ2-5
CDR3nt: TGTGCCAGCAGCTTAGCAGCTAGCGGGGGGAAAGCTACAAGACGGGTCCAGTACTTC
CDR3aa: CASSLAASGGKATRRVQYF

d_gene: TRBD2
abundance: .
v_gene: TRBV6-1
j_gene: TRBJ2-3
CDR3nt: TGTGCCAGCAGGGGGACTAGCGGGAGTCAACCCTTTAGCACAGATACGCAGTATTTT
CDR3aa: CASRGTSGSQPFSTDTQYF

d_gene: .
abundance: many
v_gene: TRBV12-3/TRBV12-4
j_gene: TRBJ2-7
CDR3nt: TGTGCCAGCAGTTTAGCATCGGGCTACGAGCAGTACTTC
CDR3aa: CASSLASGYEQYF

d_gene: .
abundance: .
v_gene: TRBV27
j_gene: TRBJ1-4
CDR3nt: TGTGCCAGCAGCCTCGGCAGGGGAGTCGGTCGGACTGAAAAACTGTTTTTT
CDR3aa: CASSLGRGVGRTEKLFF

d_gene: .
abundance: .
v_gene: TRBV2
j_gene: TRBJ2-7
CDR3nt: TGTGCCAGCAGTGACCGCCAGGTATACTCCTACGAGCAGTACTTC
CDR3aa: CASSDRQVYSYEQYF

d_gene: TRBD1
abundance: .
v_gene: TRBV7-6
j_gene: TRBJ2-5
CDR3nt: TGTGCCAGCAGCTTATCCGGGACAGGGGCAGAGACCCAGTACTTC
CDR3aa: CASSLSGTGAETQYF

d_gene: TRBD2
abundance: many
v_gene: TRBV30
j_gene: TRBJ2-1
CDR3nt: TGTGCCTGGAGTGTACGGACTAGCGGGAGGAACAATGAGCAGTTCTTC
CDR3aa: CAWSVRTSGRNNEQFF

d_gene: .
abundance: .
v_gene: TRBV19
j_gene: TRBJ2-3
CDR3nt: TGTGCCAGTAGTATGCCGGGGGGCACAGATACGCAGTATTTT
CDR3aa: CASSMPGGTDTQYF

d_gene: .
abundance: few
v_gene: TRBV2
j_gene: TRBJ1-5
CDR3nt: TGTGCCAGCTCCCGGATTGGGCAGCCCCAGCATTTT
CDR3aa: CASSRIGQPQHF

d_gene: TRBD2
abundance: many
v_gene: TRBV6-1
j_gene: TRBJ2-5
CDR3nt: TGTGCCAGCAGTTCCCTAGCGGGAGGTGTAGAGACCCAGTACTTC
CDR3aa: CASSSLAGGVETQYF

d_gene: .
abundance: .
v_gene: TRBV28
j_gene: TRBJ2-1
CDR3nt: TGTGCCAGCAGTTTAAGGTGGTATGAGCAGTTCTTC
CDR3aa: CASSLRWYEQFF

d_gene: TRBD1
abundance: many
v_gene: TRBV5-1
j_gene: TRBJ2-5
CDR3nt: TGCGCCAGCAGCTCCTACGACAGGGGGCAAGAGACCCAGTACTTC
CDR3aa: CASSSYDRGQETQYF

d_gene: TRBD1
abundance: few
v_gene: TRBV19
j_gene: TRBJ1-5
CDR3nt: TGTGCCAGTAGTCCCAGACAAAGACAGGGGGCTAATCAGCCCCAGCATTTT
CDR3aa: CASSPRQRQGANQPQHF

d_gene: .
abundance: many
v_gene: TRBV28
j_gene: TRBJ1-5
CDR3nt: TGTGCCAGCAGTTCCCCTGGACGGGGCAATCAGCCCCAGCATTTT
CDR3aa: CASSSPGRGNQPQHF

d_gene: TRBD1
abundance: once
v_gene: TRBV5-1
j_gene: TRBJ2-5
CDR3nt: TGCGCCAGCAGCCGGACAGGGATGGGCCAAGAGACCCAGTACTTC
CDR3aa: CASSRTGMGQETQYF

d_gene: .
abundance: .
v_gene: TRBV12-3/TRBV12-4
j_gene: TRBJ2-7
CDR3nt: TGTGCCAGCAGTTTTGGGGCGGGATTCTACGAGCAGTACTTC
CDR3aa: CASSFGAGFYEQYF

d_gene: TRBD1
abundance: few
v_gene: TRBV5-1
j_gene: TRBJ1-6
CDR3nt: TGCGCCAGCAGCCCGCGGGACAGTAATAATTCACCCCTCCACTTT
CDR3aa: CASSPRDSNNSPLHF

d_gene: .
abundance: few
v_gene: TRBV6-1
j_gene: TRBJ1-2
CDR3nt: TGTGCCAGCACCGGCAGGGAGGGCAACTATGGCTACACCTTC
CDR3aa: CASTGREGNYGYTF

d_gene: TRBD2
abundance: .
v_gene: TRBV28
j_gene: TRBJ2-5
CDR3nt: TGTGCCAGCACCAAAGGGACCACGGGAGGGACCCAGTACTTC
CDR3aa: CASTKGTTGGTQYF